A single sample is the source of the 11 T cell receptor beta chains below, sequenced in a study of PD-L1 blockade in urothelial cancer. This table comes from immunoSEQ multiplex PCR, and its TCRdb copy is limited to in-frame clones, with some not included. The data hold 15,000 to 20,000 clones, with about four fifths observed a single time. Regarding time point: peripheral blood 6 weeks after treatment start. The input for sequencing was PBMCs, taken around atezolizumab (anti-PD-L1) treatment. The source is a man aged 50-59 years with urothelial cancer.

J is TRBJ2-1 and V is TRBV11-2, with 7 positions matching TRBD2. There are 13 residues in the CDR3. The J segment lost 5 bases and the V segment lost 5 bases, leaving 3 bases of the junction unmatched. Germline loops: CDR1 SGHAT, CDR2 FQNNGV. CDR3 residues: CASSLGLNNEQFF. In DNA, the CDR3 is TGTGCCAGCAGCCTGGGACTAAACAATGAGCAGTTCTTC.

This clone is a singleton in its sample. V usage is TRBV7-2 and J usage is TRBJ1-2; a weak D match, TRBD1 (6 bases). Germline values: CDR1 SGHTA, CDR2 FQGNSA. The CDR3 length is 15 residues. Trimming took 5 bases from V and 0 from J, leaving 13 bases between them. CDR3 sequence: CASSPRGGSNYGYTF. As DNA, the CDR3 is TGTGCCAGCAGCCCCCGGGGGGGCTCTAACTATGGCTACACCTTC. Supplemented by reference TRBV7-2 and TRBJ1-2, the full variable domain reads GAGVSQSPSNKVTEKGKDVELRCDPISGHTALYWYRQSLGQGLEFLIYFQGNSAPDKSGLPSDRFSAERTGGSVSTLTIQRTQQEDSAVYLCASSPRGGSNYGYTFGSGTRLTVV.

The chain carries TRBV5-4 and TRBJ1-5; 8 nucleotides match TRBD1. The V gene's germline CDR1 is SGHNT and CDR2 YYREEE (reference sequence). Unmatched junction bases numbered 2, after V lost 2 bases and J lost 4 bases. The CDR3 runs to 14 residues. The CDR3, as DNA: TGTGCCAGCAGCTTCAGGGGGCCTAATCAGCCCCAGCATTTT. It is translated as CASSFRGPNQPQHF.

The rearrangement joins TRBV5-5 to TRBJ1-5; 9 nucleotides agree with TRBD1. From germline, CDR1 is SGHKS and CDR2 YYEKEE (reference sequence). This CDR3 spans 18 amino acids. V gave up 3 bases and J gave up 6 bases; unmatched junction bases: 16. CDR3 region: CASSYRLAGTGNFQPQHF. CDR3 bases: TGTGCCAGCAGCTACCGATTGGCCGGGACAGGGAACTTTCAGCCCCAGCATTTT.

The chain is built from TRBV29-1 and TRBJ2-1; TRBD2 matches 9 bases. Germline V lookup: CDR1 SQVTM, CDR2 ANQGSEA. The V segment lost 3 bases and the J segment 5 bases; nucleotides outside the gene matches: 5. This CDR3 comprises 14 residues. CDR3 sequence: CSVEMLAGNNEQFF. In nucleotides, the CDR3 is TGCAGCGTTGAGATGCTAGCGGGGAACAATGAGCAGTTCTTC.

The chain recombines TRBV6-6 with TRBJ1-2; D is possibly TRBD1 (5 bases). This CDR3 comprises 13 residues. The germline CDR1 and CDR2 sequences are MNHNY and SVGAGI (reference sequence). Trimming removed 5 bases at V and 8 bases at J, with 15 bases between. The DNA for the CDR3 is TGTGCCAGCAGTCCTCAGGGTTCCAACGGCTACACCTTC. Translated: CASSPQGSNGYTF.

This clone was counted once. V gene TRBV18 combines with J gene TRBJ2-5; D is ambiguous. V lost 3 bases, J lost 2 bases, and 10 bases lay in between. The CDR3 is made up of 14 amino acids. CDR1 is KGHSH and CDR2 is LQKENI in the germline V gene. CDR3 in amino acids: CASSPAPGQETQYF. Here the CDR3 DNA reads TGTGCCAGCTCACCGGCTCCAGGACAAGAGACCCAGTACTTC.

This chain uses TRBV28 with TRBJ2-6, with 12 bases lining up with TRBD1. CDR1 MDHEN and CDR2 SYDVKM come from the germline V gene. With 5 bases clipped from V and 4 bases from J, the junction kept 9 bases outside the gene matches. The CDR3 spans 18 residues. The CDR3 DNA sequence: TGTGCCAGCAGTAACGAGGGACAGGGGGCGTGGGGGGCCAACGTCCTGACTTTC. Translated, it gives CASSNEGQGAWGANVLTF.

This rearrangement joins TRBV19 to TRBJ1-2; no definite D call. The germline gives CDR1 LNHDA, CDR2 SQIVND (reference sequence). Trimming took off 8 bases at V and 8 bases at J, with 15 bases between the two ends. This CDR3 is built from 12 residues. The CDR3 nucleotides read TGTGCCAGTGGTCGACTGAAACGCGGCTACACCTTC. This sequence encodes CASGRLKRGYTF. Filled out from reference TRBV19 and TRBJ1-2, the complete variable domain reads DGGITQSPKYLFRKEGQNVTLSCEQNLNHDAMYWYRQDPGQGLRLIYYSQIVNDFQKGDIAEGYSVSREKKESFPLTVTSAQKNPTAFYLCASGRLKRGYTFGSGTRLTVV.

This chain uses TRBV11-2 with TRBJ1-4; D remains ambiguous. Germline-derived CDR1 and CDR2 are SGHAT and FQNNGV. Trimming stripped 5 bases from V and 8 bases from J, with 12 bases between. This CDR3 has 13 residues. The CDR3 bases are TGTGCCAGCAGCCTCCGCCTCAGAGAAAAACTGTTTTTT. It specifies CASSLRLREKLFF.

The chain links TRBV30 to TRBJ1-5, with 12 positions matching TRBD1. CDR1 and CDR2 from the germline V gene are GTSNPN and SVGIG (reference sequence). V lost 3 bases to trimming and J lost 6 bases; unmatched junction nucleotides: 12. The CDR3 length is 17 residues. CDR3 amino acids: CAWSRPLGTGGVQPQHF. CDR3 coding DNA: TGTGCCTGGAGCCGGCCCCTCGGGACAGGGGGCGTTCAGCCCCAGCATTTT.